This TCR beta chain appears in the sequencing data of a study of T cell repertoires in cytomegalovirus infection. From germline, CDR1 is MNHNS and CDR2 SASEGT. The CDR3 is 15 residues long. V was trimmed by 6 bases and J by 1 base, leaving 15 bases between them. A single record per CDR3 protein comes from TCRdb applying MiXCR to the reads. Counted here are around 360,000 distinct CDR3 sequences, roughly 36% occurring once; the ten biggest clones make up roughly 13%. This clonotype was seen many times. Its antigen is unknown. This TCR was recovered from a human donor in good health (CMV status not recorded). Some clones in this sample may be carry-over from other donors' samples. This chain uses TRBV6-1 with TRBJ1-1; D perhaps matches TRBD1 (6 bases). Sample: cultured PBMCs, taken from culture after CMV antigen stimulation. In DNA, the CDR3 is TGTGCCAGCAGCCCGATGGGGGCTCCGAACACTGAAGCTTTCTTT. Encoded protein: CASSPMGAPNTEAFF.